This T cell receptor (beta chain) originates from a study of T cell responses to AZD1222 COVID-19 vaccine. Study findings and constraints: Donor demographics were predominantly white British with a female majority; clonal diversity may be underestimated. Every sample of the repertoires postdated the peak T cell response.

Some second doses came at about 4 weeks and others at about 12 weeks; these were pooled. Concerning this clone: Its antigen is still unknown.

The protocol was immunoSEQ multiplex PCR, while the TCRdb copy is restricted to in-frame clones and leaves out a portion. The sample carries 130,000 to 150,000 clones, roughly 88% recorded once. The specimen was peripheral blood, collected 28 days after the second AZD1222 dose. The sequence came from an adult who received the AZD1222 COVID-19 vaccine.

The CDR3 DNA is TGTGCCAGTAGTAACGAAATGAACACTGAAGCTTTCTTT. Translating gives CASSNEMNTEAFF. The V and J genes are TRBV19 and TRBJ1-1; D gene unclear. Germline V CDR1 and CDR2: LNHDA, SQIVND (reference sequence). The V end lost 4 bases, the J end lost 0 bases, and 6 bases lay between the germline ends. The CDR3 has 13 residues.